This is a list of T cell receptor beta chains from one sample in a study of glioma-infiltrating T cells after dendritic cell vaccination. Some clones are missing from TCRdb's copy, which holds only in-frame ones; the method was immunoSEQ multiplex PCR. Of under 100,000 clones listed, 85% to 90% are singletons. This sample comprised blood, obtained before dendritic cell vaccination. These receptors all stem from a human donor with glioblastoma. Both conserved end residues are part of each CDR3. The D gene is left open where the match is weak. The size field is filled for only some rows; it gives once, few, many or a size class.

v_call	clone_size	j_call	d_call	cdr3_nt	cdr3_aa
TRBV5-1	.	TRBJ1-2	.	TGCGCCAGCAGCTTGGGGGGGCTCTATGGCTACACCTTC	CASSLGGLYGYTF
TRBV16	.	TRBJ2-2	.	TGTGCCAGCAGCCAACCTCAGGGGAAGTTCGGGGAGCTGTTTTTT	CASSQPQGKFGELFF
TRBV7-2	.	TRBJ2-7	TRBD2	TGTGCCAGCAGCTTAAGGACTAGCTACGAGCAGTACTTC	CASSLRTSYEQYF
TRBV7-9	.	TRBJ2-7	TRBD2	TGTGCCAGCAGCACGGGACTAGCGGGAGGGAGGTCCTACGAGCAGTACTTC	CASSTGLAGGRSYEQYF
TRBV29-1	.	TRBJ2-6	.	TGCAGCGTTGCAAGGCAGGGGAGCAACTCTGGGGCCAACGTCCTGACTTTC	CSVARQGSNSGANVLTF
TRBV20-1	.	TRBJ2-3	.	TGCAGTGCTAGGGGAGTTACGCAGTATTTT	CSARGVTQYF
TRBV9	.	TRBJ2-2	.	TGTGCCAGCAGCGTAGAGGAGACCGGGGAGCTGTTTTTT	CASSVEETGELFF
TRBV25-1	.	TRBJ2-1	TRBD2	TGTGCCAGCAGTGAATCTACAGCGGGAGGTTGGGATGAGCAGTTCTTC	CASSESTAGGWDEQFF
TRBV28	.	TRBJ2-5	.	TGTGCCAGCATCCGGAGGGAACAAGAGACCCAGTACTTC	CASIRREQETQYF
TRBV6-5	.	TRBJ2-2	TRBD1	TGTGCCAGCAGTTACGCCGGGACAGGGGCCGGGGAGCTGTTTTTT	CASSYAGTGAGELFF
TRBV9	.	TRBJ2-1	TRBD2	TGTGCCAGCAGCACCAGACTAGCGGTCACACCCCTCTACAATGAGCAGTTCTTC	CASSTRLAVTPLYNEQFF
TRBV7-7	few	TRBJ1-1	.	TGTGCCAGCAGCTTAACAGGGTGGACTGAAGCTTTCTTT	CASSLTGWTEAFF
TRBV27	.	TRBJ2-7	.	TGTGCCAGCAGCCCTAATACAGTTTCCTACGAGCAGTACTTC	CASSPNTVSYEQYF
TRBV11-2	.	TRBJ1-3	.	TGTGCCAGCAGCTTTGGACAGCCTGGAAACACCATATATTTT	CASSFGQPGNTIYF
TRBV9	once	TRBJ1-3	.	TGTGCCAGCAGCGTGGGCCGCTCTGGAAACACCATATATTTT	CASSVGRSGNTIYF
TRBV29-1	.	TRBJ2-7	.	TGCAGCGTTGAGGCCACAAGCTACGAGCAGTACTTC	CSVEATSYEQYF
TRBV21-1	.	TRBJ2-1	.	TGTGCCAGCAGCAAAGCGGGGCGGTGCCTCTGGATCTACAATGAGCAGTTCTTC	CASSKAGRCLWIYNEQFF
TRBV2	.	TRBJ2-2	TRBD2	TGTGCCAGCAGTGAAAGGACTAGCGGGAGCGTCGGGGAGCTGTTTTTT	CASSERTSGSVGELFF
TRBV2	.	TRBJ2-2	TRBD2	TGTGCCAGCAGGATGGGACTAGCGGGGGCTAACACCGGGGAGCTGTTTTTT	CASRMGLAGANTGELFF
TRBV11-2	.	TRBJ2-7	TRBD1	TGTGCCAGCAGCTTAGACCCTCAGGGGGTTCCCTACGAGCAGTACTTC	CASSLDPQGVPYEQYF
TRBV7-6	.	TRBJ1-3	.	TGTGCCAGCAGCGGCAACCCCTCAGGCTACTTCTCTGGAAACACCATATATTTT	CASSGNPSGYFSGNTIYF
TRBV6-1	.	TRBJ2-2	TRBD1	TGTGCCAGCAGTGAAATATACAGGGGCCGAACCGGGGAGCTGTTTTTT	CASSEIYRGRTGELFF
TRBV7-9	.	TRBJ2-1	TRBD2	TGTGCCAGCAGCTTATCTGCCTCTAGCGGAGCCTACAATGAGCAGTTCTTC	CASSLSASSGAYNEQFF
TRBV6-5	many	TRBJ1-6	.	TGTGCCAGCAGGATGAACAGCTATAATTCACCCCTCCACTTT	CASRMNSYNSPLHF
TRBV29-1	.	TRBJ2-2	.	TGCAGCGTAGACAGGAGGAAGGAAACCGGGGAGCTGTTTTTT	CSVDRRKETGELFF
TRBV19	.	TRBJ2-2	.	TGTGCCAGTAAATTAAGAGCGGCCGGGGAGCTGTTTTTT	CASKLRAAGELFF
TRBV10-3	.	TRBJ2-7	TRBD2	TGTGCCATCACCAAAGGGACTAGCAACGAGCAGTACTTC	CAITKGTSNEQYF